The 22 T cell receptor beta chains in this list originate from one sample, sequenced in a study of post-analysis software for immune sequencing data. Included in the TCR beta cDNA libraries were unique molecular identifiers. Using its own MiXCR run on the PCR reads, TCRdb lists one record per CDR3 protein. Here the sample spans roughly 160,000 distinct CDR3 sequences, about 36% being singletons. The source material was blood, sampled after autologous hematopoietic stem cell transplantation. The receptor set was obtained from a girl between 10 and 17 years old with multiple sclerosis.

The chain carries TRBV6-2 or TRBV6-3 and TRBJ2-7; D gene unclear. V was cut by 7 bases and J by 0 bases, with 10 bases left in between. CDR1 MNHEY and CDR2 SVGEGT come from the germline V gene. The CDR3 runs to 13 residues. The CDR3 sequence is CASKASTSYEQYF. CDR3 DNA sequence: TGTGCCAGCAAGGCAAGCACCTCCTACGAGCAGTACTTC.

The chain links TRBV12-3 or TRBV12-4 to TRBJ2-1; no clear D gene. This CDR3 comprises 16 residues. V lost 4 bases to trimming and J lost 4 bases, with 17 bases between them. The CDR3 sequence: CASSSLGGRNYNEQFF. In nucleotides, the CDR3 is TGTGCCAGCAGTTCCCTGGGCGGACGGAATTACAATGAGCAGTTCTTC.

This clonotype was picked up one time. Being one base from a much bigger clone, this may be a read error. The rearrangement joins TRBV7-2 to TRBJ1-2, with D hard to call. The CDR3 runs 16 residues. Germline loops: CDR1 SGHTA, CDR2 FQGNSA. DNA of the CDR3: TGTGCCAGCAGCTTAGGTGTTGCTAGAGCTAACTATGGCTGCACCTTC. Its translation is CASSLGVARANYGCTF. Supplemented by reference TRBV7-2 and TRBJ1-2, the full variable domain reads GAGVSQSPSNKVTEKGKDVELRCDPISGHTALYWYRQSLGQGLEFLIYFQGNSAPDKSGLPSDRFSAERTGGSVSTLTIQRTQQEDSAVYLCASSLGVARANYGCTFGSGTRLTVV.

This chain links TRBV28 with TRBJ2-7, with D unresolved. V lost 5 bases and J 1 base, leaving 12 bases between the germline ends. There are 14 residues in the CDR3. Germline CDR1 and CDR2: MDHEN and SYDVKM. CDR3 in amino acids: CASSPRLTSYEQYF. The CDR3 nucleotides are TGTGCCAGCAGTCCCCGACTCACTTCCTACGAGCAGTACTTC.

Comment on this clonotype: One end of the junction fails to match germline, which may point to a read error. V usage is TRBV27 and J usage is TRBJ1-1; possibly TRBD1 for D (5 bases). The CDR3 sequence is 14 residues long. In germline, CDR1 is MNHEY, CDR2 SMNVEV (reference sequence). CDR3 DNA: TGTGCCAGCAGTTTGATTCAGGGAAACACTGATGCTTTCTTT. Translation: CASSLIQGNTDAFF.

This clonotype came up once. This chain links TRBV4-1 with TRBJ2-1, with 9 bases fitting TRBD2. The CDR3 is 15 residues long. Germline CDR1 and CDR2: MGHRA and YSYEKL. Trimming took 1 base from V and 5 from J; bases not matched to a gene: 3. CDR3 bases: TGCGCCAGCAGCCAAGGACTAGCGGCCCACAATGAGCAGTTCTTC. Residues: CASSQGLAAHNEQFF.

The V and J genes are TRBV28 and TRBJ2-7; 10 bases fit TRBD1. Germline values: CDR1 MDHEN, CDR2 SYDVKM. V was clipped by 6 bases and J by 0 bases; unmatched bases: 5. CDR3 length: 15 residues. The CDR3 coding sequence is TGTGCCAGCAGGGGTTGGACAGGGGGCTCCTACGAGCAGTACTTC. Translated, it gives CASRGWTGGSYEQYF.

This clonotype has more than one count but fewer than ten. The V gene is TRBV7-2, the J gene TRBJ2-1, with 12 nucleotides matching TRBD2. V lost 5 bases to trimming and J lost 7 bases; unmatched junction nucleotides: 6. This CDR3 region has 15 residues. Germline-derived CDR1 and CDR2 are SGHTA and FQGNSA. CDR3 sequence (DNA): TGTGCCAGCAGCCAGACTAGCGGGAGCTCGAATGAGCAGTTCTTC. This gives the protein CASSQTSGSSNEQFF.

This clonotype was seen only a few times. This chain's CDR3 is CSVAPTDYEQYF. CDR3 sequence (DNA): TGCAGCGTTGCTCCGACAGATTACGAGCAGTACTTC. The chain uses TRBV29-1 and TRBJ2-7, with a tentative D call TRBD1 (5 bases). Germline V gene sequence: CDR1 SQVTM, CDR2 ANQGSEA. V lost 4 bases and J lost 4, with 11 bases in between. CDR3 size: 12 residues.

The chain has TRBV20-1 and TRBJ1-1; D is undetermined. V lost 5 bases and J lost 0, with 10 bases in between. The CDR3 runs to 13 residues. The germline CDR1 and CDR2 sequences are DFQATT and SNEGSKA (reference sequence). CDR3 loop: CSAPLGLNTEAFF. Here the CDR3 DNA reads TGCAGTGCTCCCCTAGGACTGAACACTGAAGCTTTCTTT.

The chain joins TRBV18 to TRBJ2-1; 7 nucleotides agree with TRBD1. There are 17 residues in the CDR3. Germline lookup yields CDR1 KGHSH and CDR2 LQKENI. V trimming: 8 bases; J trimming: 1 base; junction bases outside the gene matches: 14. DNA for the CDR3: TGTGCCAGCAGAGGGGACAGCGCCCAACAATCCTACAATGAGCAGTTCTTC. It codes for CASRGDSAQQSYNEQFF.

This sequence joins TRBV3-1 and TRBJ1-2; maybe TRBD1 (5 bases). CDR1 and CDR2 (germline): LGHDT, YNNKEL (reference sequence). The CDR3 totals 14 residues. Trimming removed 3 bases from V and 0 bases from J, with 8 bases in between. CDR3 sequence: CASSQDNSNYGYTF. DNA for the CDR3: TGTGCCAGCAGCCAGGACAACTCTAACTATGGCTACACCTTC. The entire variable domain, with the rest obtained from reference TRBV3-1 and TRBJ1-2, is as follows: DTAVSQTPKYLVTQMGNDKSIKCEQNLGHDTMYWYKQDSKKFLKIMFSYNNKELIINETVPNRFSPKSPDKAHLNLHINSLELGDSAVYFCASSQDNSNYGYTFGSGTRLTVV.

This clonotype occurred a few times. The chain has TRBV20-1 and TRBJ1-2; 8 bases map to TRBD1. V gave up 5 bases and J gave up 4 bases; unmatched junction bases: 9. The germline V gene encodes CDR1 DFQATT and CDR2 SNEGSKA (reference sequence). This CDR3 is 14 amino acids long. CDR3 sequence (DNA): TGCAGTGCTGGGGCGGACAGGGAAGGCTATGGCTACACCTTC. This encodes CSAGADREGYGYTF.

The chain joins TRBV5-1 to TRBJ1-4, with D tentatively TRBD1 (5 bases). The CDR3 runs to 15 residues. V was pared by 1 base and J by 5 bases, with 12 bases between. CDR1 is SGHRS and CDR2 is YFSETQ in the germline V gene. CDR3 in DNA: TGCGCCAGCAGCTTGTTGCAGGGTAAAAATGAAAAACTGTTTTTT. Its translation is CASSLLQGKNEKLFF.

In DNA, the CDR3 is TGCAGTGCTAGAGGGCTAGCGGGAGGTGGAGAGACCCAGTACTTC. As protein: CSARGLAGGGETQYF. This chain joins TRBV20-1 and TRBJ2-5, with 11 positions matching TRBD2. Germline V gene lookup returns CDR1 DFQATT and CDR2 SNEGSKA (reference sequence). This CDR3 is 15 amino acids long. V lost 1 base, J lost 4 bases, and 5 bases stayed unmatched.

CDR3 in DNA: TGTGCCAGCAGCACTACTGAGGGACTAGCAGATCACAACCGGGCCTACGAGCAGTACTTC. The encoded protein is CASSTTEGLADHNRAYEQYF. The chain combines TRBV7-9 with TRBJ2-7; 9 bases are shared with TRBD2. CDR1 SEHNR and CDR2 FQNEAQ come from the germline V gene (reference sequence). The CDR3 runs 20 residues. Trimming removed 5 bases from V and 2 bases from J; junction bases left unmatched: 22. Together with reference TRBV7-9 and TRBJ2-7, the CDR3 gives the full variable domain: DTGVSQNPRHKITKRGQNVTFRCDPISEHNRLYWYRQTLGQGPEFLTYFQNEAQLEKSRLLSDRFSAERPKGSFSTLEIQRTEQGDSAMYLCASSTTEGLADHNRAYEQYFGPGTRLTVT.

In the case of this clonotype: Germline and junction disagree at one end, which may indicate a read error. The rearrangement uses TRBV29-1 and TRBJ2-5; TRBD1 matches at 7 bases. This CDR3 comprises 13 residues. Germline CDR1 reads SQVTM; CDR2 reads ANQGSEA. CDR3 in DNA: TGCAGCGCTGAAACAGGGGACCATGAGACCCAGTACTTC. It yields the protein CSAETGDHETQYF.

The CDR3 bases are TGTGCCAGCAGCTTAGCGCCAGGAACGGTGAATTCACCCCTCCACTTT. Encoded protein: CASSLAPGTVNSPLHF. The chain uses TRBV7-2 and TRBJ1-6; D remains unclear. Trimming cost V 0 bases and J 7 bases, with 13 bases left between them. The germline gives CDR1 SGHTA, CDR2 FQGNSA. CDR3 size: 16 residues.

This chain links TRBV27 with TRBJ2-2; TRBD2 matches at 9 bases. CDR3 size: 17 residues. The V gene's germline CDR1 is MNHEY and CDR2 SMNVEV (reference sequence). V shed 4 bases and J 2 bases; nucleotides not matched to a gene: 8. CDR3 residues: CASSSIAGELNTGELFF. As DNA, the CDR3 is TGTGCCAGCAGTTCGATAGCGGGAGAGCTTAACACCGGGGAGCTGTTTTTT.

This clonotype has a handful of counts. CDR3 sequence reads: CASSLEGTLLDTQYF. CDR3 in DNA: TGTGCCAGCAGTTTGGAAGGGACGCTCCTAGATACGCAGTATTTT. This chain joins TRBV28 and TRBJ2-3, with D perhaps being TRBD1 or TRBD2 (5 bases each). Trimming left V 3 bases short and J 5 bases short, with 15 bases between. In germline, CDR1 is MDHEN, CDR2 SYDVKM. The CDR3 runs to 15 residues.

This clonotype showed up just a few times. The rearrangement links TRBV7-4 to TRBJ2-3; 13 nucleotides match TRBD2. This CDR3 has 18 residues. The J segment lost 0 bases and the V segment lost 5 bases, leaving 8 bases of the junction unmatched. The germline V gene has CDR1 SGHVT and CDR2 SQSDAQ. In DNA, the CDR3 is TGTGCCAGCAGCCGGGGACTAGCGGGAACCTCTAGCACAGATACGCAGTATTTT. Encoded protein: CASSRGLAGTSSTDTQYF.

On this clonotype itself: Mismatch with germline at one junction end may stem from a read error. The V call is TRBV12-3 or TRBV12-4, the J call TRBJ2-1; D call uncertain. The CDR3 length is 14 residues. DNA for the CDR3: TGTGCCAGCAGTGACTCCCTCAGGCACAATAAGCAGTTCTTC. Translated: CASSDSLRHNKQFF.